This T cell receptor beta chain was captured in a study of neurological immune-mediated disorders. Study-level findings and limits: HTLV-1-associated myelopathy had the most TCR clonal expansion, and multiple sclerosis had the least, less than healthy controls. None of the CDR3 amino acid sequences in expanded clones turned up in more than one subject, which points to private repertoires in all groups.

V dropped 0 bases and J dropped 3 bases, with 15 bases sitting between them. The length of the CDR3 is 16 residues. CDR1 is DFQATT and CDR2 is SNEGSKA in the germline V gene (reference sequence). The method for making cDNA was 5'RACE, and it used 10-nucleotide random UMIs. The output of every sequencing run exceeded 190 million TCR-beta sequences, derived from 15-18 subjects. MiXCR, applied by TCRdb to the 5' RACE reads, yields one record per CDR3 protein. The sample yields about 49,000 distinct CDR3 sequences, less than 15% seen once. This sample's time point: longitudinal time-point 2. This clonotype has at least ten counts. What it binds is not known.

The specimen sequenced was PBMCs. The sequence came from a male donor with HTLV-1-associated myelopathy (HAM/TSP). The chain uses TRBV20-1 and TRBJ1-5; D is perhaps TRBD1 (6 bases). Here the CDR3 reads CSAREGGHPHNQPQHF. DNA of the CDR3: TGCAGTGCTAGAGAGGGGGGGCATCCCCACAATCAGCCCCAGCATTTT.